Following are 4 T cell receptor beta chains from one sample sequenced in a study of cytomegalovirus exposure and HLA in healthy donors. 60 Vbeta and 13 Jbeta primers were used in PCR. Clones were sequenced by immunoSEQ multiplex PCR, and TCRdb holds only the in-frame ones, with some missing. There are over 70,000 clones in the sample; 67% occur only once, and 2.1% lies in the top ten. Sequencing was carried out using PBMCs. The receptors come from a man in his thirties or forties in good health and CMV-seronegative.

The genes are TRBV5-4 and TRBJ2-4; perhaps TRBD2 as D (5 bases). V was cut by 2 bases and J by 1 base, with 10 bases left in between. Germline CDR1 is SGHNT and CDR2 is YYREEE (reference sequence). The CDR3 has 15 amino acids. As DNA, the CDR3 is TGTGCCAGCAGCTTTATTAGCGAGGCCAAAAACATTCAGTACTTC. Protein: CASSFISEAKNIQYF.

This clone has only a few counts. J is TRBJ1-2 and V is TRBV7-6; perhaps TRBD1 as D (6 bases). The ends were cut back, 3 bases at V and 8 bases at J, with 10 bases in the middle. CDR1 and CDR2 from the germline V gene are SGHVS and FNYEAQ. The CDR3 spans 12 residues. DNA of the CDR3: TGTGCCAGCAGCTTCATACAGGGCGGCTACACCTTC. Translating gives CASSFIQGGYTF.

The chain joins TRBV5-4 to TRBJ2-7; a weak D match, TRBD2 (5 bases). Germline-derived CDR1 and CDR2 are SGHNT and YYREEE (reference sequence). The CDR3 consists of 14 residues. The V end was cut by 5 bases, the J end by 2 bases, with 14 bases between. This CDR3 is CASSSSGSAYEQYF. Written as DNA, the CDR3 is TGTGCCAGCAGTTCTTCCGGTAGCGCCTACGAGCAGTACTTC.

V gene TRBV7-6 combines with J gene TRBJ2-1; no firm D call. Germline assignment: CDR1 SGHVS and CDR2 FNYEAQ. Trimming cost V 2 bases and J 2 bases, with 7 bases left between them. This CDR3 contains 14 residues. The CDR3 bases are TGTGCCAGCAGCTTATATCCCCCCTACAATGAGCAGTTCTTC. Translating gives CASSLYPPYNEQFF.